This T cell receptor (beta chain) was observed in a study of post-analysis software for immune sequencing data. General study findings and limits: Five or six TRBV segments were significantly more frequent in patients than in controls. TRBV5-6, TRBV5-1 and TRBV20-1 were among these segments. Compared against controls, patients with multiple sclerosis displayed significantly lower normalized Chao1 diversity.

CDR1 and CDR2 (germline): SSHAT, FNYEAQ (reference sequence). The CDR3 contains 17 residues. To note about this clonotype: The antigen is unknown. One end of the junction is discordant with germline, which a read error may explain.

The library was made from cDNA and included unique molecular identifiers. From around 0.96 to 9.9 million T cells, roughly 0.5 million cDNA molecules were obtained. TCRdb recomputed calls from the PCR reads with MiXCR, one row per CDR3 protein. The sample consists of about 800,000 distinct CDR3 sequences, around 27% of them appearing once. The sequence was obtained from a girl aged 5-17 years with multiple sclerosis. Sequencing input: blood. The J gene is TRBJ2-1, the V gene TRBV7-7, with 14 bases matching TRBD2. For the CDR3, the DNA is TGTGCTAGCAGCTTAGCCCCGGGACTAGCGGGGGAAAATGAGCAGTTCTTC. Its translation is CASSLAPGLAGENEQFF.